Below, 30 T cell receptor beta chains from the same sample are listed, as sequenced in a study of shared clonotypes between healthy human individuals. Some clones are missing from TCRdb's copy, which holds only in-frame ones; the method was immunoSEQ multiplex PCR. There are around 2.1 million clones in the sample; approximately 94% occur only once, and about 0.13% lies in the top ten. Sequenced input: naive CD4+ T cells sorted from blood. Subset given: CD45RA+ positively selected. Receptor source: a man aged 18-30 years in good health.

CDR3 coding DNA: TGTGCCAGCAGTGAAACCGGGTACCAAGAGACCCAGTACTTC. Protein: CASSETGYQETQYF. This chain joins TRBV2 and TRBJ2-5, with D hard to call. The ends were cut back, 2 bases at V and 0 bases at J, with 7 bases in the middle. In germline, CDR1 is SNHLY, CDR2 FYNNEI. The length of the CDR3 is 14 residues.

The chain has TRBV10-3 and TRBJ2-7; the match to TRBD1 covers 12 bases. The CDR3 extends over 16 amino acids. Germline loops: CDR1 ENHRY, CDR2 SYGVKD. The J segment lost 7 bases and the V segment lost 0 bases, leaving 7 bases of the junction unmatched. CDR3 sequence (DNA): TGTGCCATCAGTGAGTCGATGGGACAGGGGGCTGGTGAGCAGTACTTC. This translates into CAISESMGQGAGEQYF.

The genes are TRBV18 and TRBJ2-3; the D is unclear. The CDR3 spans 13 residues. Trimming left V 7 bases short and J 2 bases short, with 10 bases between. Germline CDR1 KGHSH, CDR2 LQKENI. In DNA form, the CDR3 reads TGTGCCAGCTTCAAGCTTCTCACAGATACGCAGTATTTT. Amino acids: CASFKLLTDTQYF.

The CDR3 nucleotides read TGTGCCAGCAATCCAAGCGGGTACGGAAACACCATATATTTT. This gives the protein CASNPSGYGNTIYF. This rearrangement joins TRBV6-1 to TRBJ1-3, with D unresolved. This CDR3 region has 14 residues. In germline, CDR1 is MNHNS, CDR2 SASEGT. V was trimmed by 7 bases and J by 4 bases, leaving 14 bases between them.

V gene TRBV28 combines with J gene TRBJ2-2; TRBD1 is a possible D gene (5 bases). The CDR3 has 16 residues. CDR1 is MDHEN, CDR2 SYDVKM, per germline. Trimming stripped 1 base from V and 1 base from J, with 10 bases between. The CDR3 bases are TGTGCCAGCAGTTTATTTCCAGGGAAGAACACCGGGGAGCTGTTTTTT. This gives the protein CASSLFPGKNTGELFF.

The chain is built from TRBV5-6 and TRBJ1-2; tentatively, D is TRBD1 (5 bases). V was cut by 5 bases and J by 6 bases, with 14 bases left in between. This CDR3 region has 13 residues. The germline gives CDR1 SGHDT, CDR2 YYEEEE. The CDR3 DNA reads TGTGCCAGCAGGCCTCAGGGTCGGAATGGCTACACCTTC. Protein sequence: CASRPQGRNGYTF.

The CDR3 spells CASSPPGQAAAYGYTF. CDR3 nucleotide sequence: TGTGCCAGCAGCCCCCCAGGACAGGCGGCGGCCTATGGCTACACCTTC. The chain joins TRBV11-2 to TRBJ1-2; 7 positions match TRBD1. Germline V gene sequence: CDR1 SGHAT, CDR2 FQNNGV. J was trimmed by 4 bases and V by 5 bases; bases with no gene match: 13. The CDR3 is 16 amino acids.

The genes are TRBV2 and TRBJ1-5, with 7 bases lining up with TRBD1. V dropped 3 bases and J dropped 4; count of bases not matched to a gene: 6. The CDR3 spans 15 residues. Germline CDR1 is SNHLY and CDR2 is FYNNEI. Here the CDR3 reads CASSDRQGLNQPQHF. Here the CDR3 DNA reads TGTGCCAGCAGTGATAGACAGGGCTTAAATCAGCCCCAGCATTTT. Full variable domain (rest looked up from reference TRBV2 and TRBJ1-5): EPEVTQTPSHQVTQMGQEVILRCVPISNHLYFYWYRQILGQKVEFLVSFYNNEISEKSEIFDDQFSVERPDGSNFTLKIRSTKLEDSAMYFCASSDRQGLNQPQHFGDGTRLSIL.

This clone has only one observation. The chain joins TRBV12-5 to TRBJ1-1; no clear D. Trimming cost V 0 bases and J 1 base, with 6 bases left between them. This CDR3 contains 14 residues. Germline V gives CDR1 LGHNT, CDR2 FRNRAP. This CDR3 reads CASGLVPTNTEAFF. CDR3 bases: TGTGCTAGTGGTTTGGTACCCACGAACACTGAAGCTTTCTTT.

For the CDR3, the DNA is TGTGCCAGTAGCGCATGGAGCAATCAGCCCCAGCATTTT. Translated, it gives CASSAWSNQPQHF. The chain is built from TRBV19 and TRBJ1-5, with D uncertain. This CDR3 is built from 13 residues. Trimming removed 6 bases from V and 1 base from J, with 7 bases in between. Germline V gene lookup returns CDR1 LNHDA and CDR2 SQIVND (reference sequence).

This sequence joins TRBV7-9 and TRBJ1-3, with D unclear. The V and J ends lost 3 bases and 0 bases respectively, with 12 bases between them. The CDR3 is made up of 16 amino acids. The germline gives CDR1 SEHNR, CDR2 FQNEAQ (reference sequence). CDR3 residues: CASSFLSFASGNTIYF. CDR3 nucleotide sequence: TGTGCCAGCAGCTTCCTATCCTTCGCCTCTGGAAACACCATATATTTT. Based on the CDR3 plus reference TRBV7-9 and TRBJ1-3, the full variable domain is DTGVSQNPRHKITKRGQNVTFRCDPISEHNRLYWYRQTLGQGPEFLTYFQNEAQLEKSRLLSDRFSAERPKGSFSTLEIQRTEQGDSAMYLCASSFLSFASGNTIYFGEGSWLTVV.

This clone was recorded once. CDR3: CASSSGQGINQPQHF. In DNA form, the CDR3 reads TGCGCCAGCAGCTCTGGACAGGGGATCAATCAGCCCCAGCATTTT. The chain couples TRBV5-1 to TRBJ1-5; 9 bases are shared with TRBD1. The CDR3 loop spans 15 amino acids. CDR1 SGHRS and CDR2 YFSETQ come from the germline V gene. Trimming cost V 3 bases and J 3 bases; bases outside gene matches: 4.

The chain employs TRBV10-3 and TRBJ2-7, with 10 positions matching TRBD1. Germline-derived CDR1 and CDR2 are ENHRY and SYGVKD. V lost 2 bases to trimming and J lost 2 bases; unmatched junction nucleotides: 0. This CDR3 region has 14 residues. The DNA of the CDR3 is TGTGCCATCAGTGAGGGGACAGGGGCCTACGAGCAGTACTTC. It encodes CAISEGTGAYEQYF.

The rearrangement uses TRBV7-9 and TRBJ2-1; a weak D match, TRBD2 (6 bases). CDR3 length: 16 amino acids. Trimming left V 4 bases short and J 6 bases short, with 19 bases between. CDR1 SEHNR and CDR2 FQNEAQ come from the germline V gene (reference sequence). The CDR3 sequence is CASSWSRGGASNEQFF. CDR3 sequence (DNA): TGTGCCAGCAGCTGGTCACGGGGCGGGGCTTCCAATGAGCAGTTCTTC.

CDR3 DNA: TGTGCCAGTAGTATATTGGGACAGGGGGTTTCCGGGGAGCTGTTTTTT. Translation: CASSILGQGVSGELFF. The chain employs TRBV19 and TRBJ2-2, with TRBD1 matching over 11 bases. The J segment lost 6 bases and the V segment lost 2 bases, leaving 5 bases of the junction unmatched. The CDR3 is made up of 16 amino acids. Germline assignment: CDR1 LNHDA and CDR2 SQIVND (reference sequence).

The chain joins TRBV10-3 to TRBJ1-2; D is unclear. The V gene's germline CDR1 is ENHRY and CDR2 SYGVKD. V shed 5 bases and J shed 1 base, with 5 bases lying between them. The CDR3 spans 12 residues. For the CDR3, the DNA is TGTGCCATCAGTCCTAATAACTATGGCTACACCTTC. It encodes CAISPNNYGYTF.

The chain recombines TRBV7-2 with TRBJ2-2, with 11 bases identical to TRBD2. Germline V gene lookup returns CDR1 SGHTA and CDR2 FQGNSA. This CDR3 has 16 amino acids. V trimming: 1 base; J trimming: 7 bases; junction bases outside the gene matches: 5. CDR3 in amino acids: CASSLVAGGQVGELFF. The CDR3 region has the DNA TGTGCCAGCAGCTTAGTAGCGGGAGGGCAGGTCGGGGAGCTGTTTTTT. The entire variable domain, with the rest obtained from reference TRBV7-2 and TRBJ2-2, is as follows: GAGVSQSPSNKVTEKGKDVELRCDPISGHTALYWYRQSLGQGLEFLIYFQGNSAPDKSGLPSDRFSAERTGGSVSTLTIQRTQQEDSAVYLCASSLVAGGQVGELFFGEGSRLTVL.

The J gene is TRBJ1-4, the V gene TRBV6-5; TRBD1 might be the D (5 bases). The CDR3 contains 16 residues. The V gene lost 0 bases and the J gene lost 3 bases, with 11 bases spanning the gap. Germline V gene data show CDR1 as MNHEY and CDR2 as SVGAGI. CDR3: CASSYSKGIANEKLFF. The DNA of the CDR3 is TGTGCCAGCAGTTACTCGAAGGGGATAGCTAATGAAAAACTGTTTTTT.

This chain links TRBV4-1 with TRBJ1-5; 9 nucleotides line up with TRBD1. The V segment lost 3 bases and the J segment 4 bases; nucleotides outside the gene matches: 4. CDR1 MGHRA and CDR2 YSYEKL come from the germline V gene. The CDR3 is 15 amino acids. CDR3 DNA sequence: TGCGCCAGCAGCCAGGGGACAGGGCCGAATCAGCCCCAGCATTTT. This sequence encodes CASSQGTGPNQPQHF.

The table lists this clone with a count of one. The genes are TRBV29-1 and TRBJ2-1, with D possibly TRBD1 on 7 matching bases. V lost 0 bases to trimming and J lost 4 bases, with 19 bases between them. The germline CDR1 and CDR2 sequences are SQVTM and ANQGSEA. This CDR3 spans 17 amino acids. The CDR3 protein is CSVEDLLGRGRYNEQFF. CDR3 in DNA: TGCAGCGTTGAAGATCTTTTGGGCAGGGGGAGGTACAATGAGCAGTTCTTC.

V and J are TRBV18 and TRBJ1-5; 7 bases agree with TRBD1. V shed 5 bases and J 4 bases; nucleotides not matched to a gene: 8. CDR1 is KGHSH and CDR2 is LQKENI in the germline V gene. The CDR3 is 15 amino acids. This chain's CDR3 is CASSADRVGNQPQHF. The CDR3 region has the DNA TGTGCCAGCTCAGCAGACAGGGTCGGAAATCAGCCCCAGCATTTT.

The V call is TRBV2, the J call TRBJ1-5, with 7 bases lining up with TRBD1. The trim removed 0 bases at V and 6 bases at J, leaving 5 bases unmatched. Per germline, CDR1 SNHLY and CDR2 FYNNEI. The CDR3 is 15 residues long. CDR3 sequence (DNA): TGTGCCAGCAGTGAAGCAGAGGGGGCAGCTCAGCCCCAGCATTTT. This encodes CASSEAEGAAQPQHF.

The chain combines TRBV6-6 with TRBJ2-1; D gene uncertain. Germline V gene lookup returns CDR1 MNHNY and CDR2 SVGAGI (reference sequence). This CDR3 contains 14 residues. V lost 3 bases and J lost 10, with 16 bases in between. Written as DNA, the CDR3 is TGTGCCAGCAGTTATTCCCGAGAAGGTGGGGAGCAGTTCTTC. This sequence encodes CASSYSREGGEQFF.

This chain links TRBV5-1 with TRBJ2-3; D is possibly TRBD2 (6 bases). CDR3 length: 15 residues. Germline CDR1 SGHRS, CDR2 YFSETQ. The V and J ends lost 7 bases and 0 bases respectively, with 15 bases between them. The CDR3 sequence is CASGKEAGSTDTQYF. The CDR3 DNA reads TGCGCCAGCGGCAAAGAAGCGGGTAGCACAGATACGCAGTATTTT.

The chain couples TRBV27 to TRBJ2-3; maybe TRBD1 (6 bases). Germline V gene sequence: CDR1 MNHEY, CDR2 SMNVEV (reference sequence). The V end lost 4 bases, the J end lost 6 bases, and 17 bases lay between the germline ends. The CDR3 has 15 amino acids. This CDR3 is CASSSSDRLTDTQYF. CDR3 nucleotides: TGTGCCAGCAGTTCAAGCGACAGGCTCACTGATACGCAGTATTTT.

This chain uses TRBV10-3 with TRBJ1-2; no clear D gene. Germline V gene sequence: CDR1 ENHRY, CDR2 SYGVKD. V shed 4 bases and J shed 8 bases, with 11 bases lying between them. The CDR3 length is 12 residues. The CDR3 DNA reads TGTGCCATCAGTGCAGGCCGTACGGGCTACACCTTC. Its protein product is CAISAGRTGYTF.

The chain couples TRBV7-9 to TRBJ2-5, with D possibly being TRBD1 (6 bases). Trimming removed 5 bases at V and 4 bases at J, with 17 bases between. CDR3 length: 15 amino acids. Germline V lookup: CDR1 SEHNR, CDR2 FQNEAQ (reference sequence). The CDR3 region is CASSVDSAQRETQYF. CDR3 coding DNA: TGTGCCAGCAGCGTGGACAGTGCTCAACGAGAGACCCAGTACTTC.

The genes are TRBV6-1 and TRBJ2-2; D assignment may be TRBD1 or TRBD2 (5 bases each). The ends were cut back, 2 bases at V and 3 bases at J, with 10 bases in the middle. CDR1 is MNHNS and CDR2 is SASEGT in the germline V gene. CDR3 length equals 15 residues. The CDR3 DNA reads TGTGCCAGCAGTGAATCTAGGGGAGACACCGGGGAGCTGTTTTTT. Protein: CASSESRGDTGELFF.

This rearrangement joins TRBV6-1 to TRBJ1-5; 12 nucleotides match TRBD1. Trimming cost V 11 bases and J 1 base; bases outside gene matches: 6. This CDR3 comprises 15 residues. In germline, CDR1 is MNHNS, CDR2 SASEGT. The CDR3 DNA reads TGTGCCGGGGGACAGGGGGCGCGAAGCAATCAGCCCCAGCATTTT. Translated, it gives CAGGQGARSNQPQHF.

This rearrangement joins TRBV28 to TRBJ1-5; D gene unclear. With 3 bases removed from V and 4 bases from J, the gap between germline ends came to 10 bases. This CDR3 contains 14 residues. Germline V gene data show CDR1 as MDHEN and CDR2 as SYDVKM. CDR3 sequence (DNA): TGTGCCAGCAGTTTCCACCTGGGAAATCAGCCCCAGCATTTT. It encodes CASSFHLGNQPQHF.